These 18 T cell receptor beta chains share one sample of origin, sequenced in a study of blood T cell repertoires in COVID-19. Sequencing used immunoSEQ multiplex PCR; TCRdb keeps in-frame clones, though not all of them. The sample lists 70,000 to 100,000 clones, 70% to 90% seen once, with less than 6% in the top ten. Specimen: peripheral blood. These receptors were obtained from a woman at least 80 years old with active COVID-19.

The chain couples TRBV23-1 to TRBJ1-1; D is uncertain. TRBV23-1 is designated an ORF whose function remains uncertain. Trimming took 4 bases from V and 1 from J, leaving 16 bases between them. There are 16 residues in the CDR3. The CDR3 region has the DNA TGCGCCAGCAGTCCCTATTCTCCAGACAAGAACACTGAAGCTTTCTTT. Protein product: CASSPYSPDKNTEAFF.

This chain joins TRBV5-4 and TRBJ2-5; D is uncertain. V was pared by 3 bases and J by 4 bases, with 13 bases between. CDR1 is SGHNT, CDR2 YYREEE, per germline (reference sequence). The CDR3 spans 14 residues. The CDR3 protein is CASSSPTRPETQYF. Here the CDR3 DNA reads TGTGCCAGCAGCTCCCCGACTCGCCCAGAGACCCAGTACTTC.

The J gene is TRBJ1-2, the V gene TRBV11-2; maybe TRBD1 (6 bases). Trimming took off 4 bases at V and 1 base at J, with 10 bases between the two ends. CDR1 is SGHAT, CDR2 FQNNGV, per germline. The CDR3 has 14 amino acids. The CDR3 sequence: CASSSTGFNYGYTF. For the CDR3, the DNA is TGTGCCAGCAGCTCGACAGGATTTAACTATGGCTACACCTTC.

V gene TRBV4-1 combines with J gene TRBJ2-5; no reliable D call. The CDR3 extends over 14 amino acids. V was clipped by 1 base and J by 4 bases, with 10 bases between them. Germline V gene lookup returns CDR1 MGHRA and CDR2 YSYEKL. The CDR3 region is CASSQGAIGETQYF. Written as DNA, the CDR3 is TGCGCCAGCAGCCAAGGGGCAATCGGAGAGACCCAGTACTTC.

The CDR3 here is CSVAKEGASTEAFF. DNA for the CDR3: TGCAGCGTTGCTAAGGAGGGGGCGAGCACTGAAGCTTTCTTT. This chain joins TRBV29-1 and TRBJ1-1; 7 bases line up with TRBD1. The CDR3 has 14 amino acids. V was pared by 4 bases and J by 4 bases, with 9 bases of the junction left unmatched. Germline V CDR1 and CDR2: SQVTM, ANQGSEA.

V usage is TRBV19 and J usage is TRBJ2-1; 13 nucleotides line up with TRBD2. Germline V gene lookup returns CDR1 LNHDA and CDR2 SQIVND (reference sequence). J gave up 10 bases and V 5 bases, and 5 bases lay outside the gene matches. The CDR3 is made up of 14 amino acids. CDR3 DNA: TGTGCCAGTAGTTCACTAGCGGGAGGGGGCGAGCAGTTCTTC. The encoded protein is CASSSLAGGGEQFF.

This chain connects TRBV18 to TRBJ2-5; a weak D match, TRBD1 (5 bases). The CDR3 is 14 amino acids. Germline V gene lookup returns CDR1 KGHSH and CDR2 LQKENI. V lost 3 bases, J lost 3 bases, and 11 bases lay in between. The CDR3 region is CASSPVSGKETQYF. The DNA of the CDR3 is TGTGCCAGCTCACCTGTGTCAGGGAAAGAGACCCAGTACTTC.

DNA of the CDR3: TGTGCCAGCTCACCAGGCGGCCCCGGAGTTGGGAATGAGCAGTTCTTC. Its protein is CASSPGGPGVGNEQFF. This chain uses TRBV18 with TRBJ2-1; D gene uncertain. Germline assignment: CDR1 KGHSH and CDR2 LQKENI. V was clipped by 2 bases and J by 7 bases, with 18 bases between them. There are 16 residues in the CDR3.

The DNA for the CDR3 is TGCGCCAGCAGCTCACAGGGTGACACTGAAGCTTTCTTT. Amino acid sequence: CASSSQGDTEAFF. This chain joins TRBV5-1 and TRBJ1-1; TRBD1 might be the D (6 bases). V was shortened by 3 bases and J by 3 bases, with 9 bases between the two germline ends. The length of the CDR3 is 13 residues. In germline, CDR1 is SGHRS, CDR2 YFSETQ.

The chain carries TRBV9 and TRBJ1-5, with 8 bases aligning to TRBD1. The CDR3 consists of 15 residues. With 4 bases clipped from V and 4 bases from J, the junction kept 7 bases outside the gene matches. CDR1 is SGDLS and CDR2 is YYNGEE in the germline V gene. The CDR3 DNA reads TGTGCCAGCAGCCAGGGACAGGCACAAAATCAGCCCCAGCATTTT. Amino acids: CASSQGQAQNQPQHF.

This rearrangement joins TRBV7-9 to TRBJ2-3; 8 bases line up with TRBD2. Germline CDR1 reads SEHNR; CDR2 reads FQNEAQ (reference sequence). The CDR3 is made up of 14 amino acids. Trimming cost V 1 base and J 5 bases; bases outside gene matches: 2. The chain's CDR3 is CASSLGLAGDTQYF. The CDR3 DNA follows: TGTGCCAGCAGCTTAGGCCTAGCGGGAGATACGCAGTATTTT.

This clone occurred once. The chain employs TRBV5-1 and TRBJ1-6; tentatively, D is TRBD1 (5 bases). Per the germline V gene, CDR1 is SGHRS and CDR2 is YFSETQ. The CDR3 is 17 residues long. Trimming took off 4 bases at V and 3 bases at J, with 17 bases between the two ends. In nucleotides, the CDR3 is TGCGCCAGCAGCCCCCTGACAGCCGCTGGCTATAATTCACCCCTCCACTTT. Protein sequence: CASSPLTAAGYNSPLHF. The entire variable domain, with the rest obtained from reference TRBV5-1 and TRBJ1-6, is as follows: KAGVTQTPRYLIKTRGQQVTLSCSPISGHRSVSWYQQTPGQGLQFLFEYFSETQRNKGNFPGRFSGRQFSNSRSEMNVSTLELGDSALYLCASSPLTAAGYNSPLHFGNGTRLTVT.

This clone was counted only a few times. V usage is TRBV2 and J usage is TRBJ1-5; 7 nucleotides align to TRBD1. CDR3 size: 15 residues. J was trimmed by 9 bases and V by 6 bases; bases with no gene match: 14. Per germline, CDR1 SNHLY and CDR2 FYNNEI. The CDR3, as DNA: TGTGCCAGCAGGACCGACAGGGACTCTATGGCGCCCCAGCATTTT. Amino acid sequence: CASRTDRDSMAPQHF.

V gene TRBV11-3 combines with J gene TRBJ2-2, with D possibly matching TRBD1 (5 bases). This CDR3 has 14 residues. Deletions cut 2 bases from V and 5 bases from J, with 9 bases between. Per germline, CDR1 SGHNT and CDR2 YENEEA. The CDR3 DNA reads as TGTGCCAGCAGCTTAAGGGGCACTACCGGGGAGCTGTTTTTT. This encodes CASSLRGTTGELFF.

The V call is TRBV20-1, the J call TRBJ1-5; D not resolved. Trimming left V 3 bases short and J 5 bases short, with 14 bases between. CDR3 length: 14 residues. Germline CDR1 and CDR2: DFQATT and SNEGSKA (reference sequence). The DNA for the CDR3 is TGCAGTGCTAGTCGACACAGAAAAGATCAGCCCCAGCATTTT. Its translation: CSASRHRKDQPQHF.

This chain connects TRBV27 to TRBJ1-1; D may be TRBD1 (5 bases). Trimming left V 9 bases short and J 1 base short, with 12 bases between. Per the germline V gene, CDR1 is MNHEY and CDR2 is SMNVEV (reference sequence). This CDR3 region has 13 residues. The CDR3 sequence is CARPQGENTEAFF. The CDR3 nucleotides read TGTGCCAGACCTCAGGGCGAGAACACTGAAGCTTTCTTT.

This clone came up once. The chain is built from TRBV19 and TRBJ2-7, with D perhaps TRBD1 (6 bases). CDR3 length equals 14 residues. CDR1 LNHDA and CDR2 SQIVND come from the germline V gene (reference sequence). V was clipped by 5 bases and J by 0 bases, with 11 bases between them. CDR3 sequence (DNA): TGTGCCAGTAGTCTAAACAGGGCCTCCTACGAGCAGTACTTC. Amino acids: CASSLNRASYEQYF.

The chain combines TRBV3-1 (or the pseudogene TRBV3-2) with TRBJ2-5; D remains ambiguous. The V end was cut by 1 base, the J end by 4 bases, with 10 bases between. Germline lookup yields CDR1 LGHDT and CDR2 YNNKEL (reference sequence). CDR3 length: 14 amino acids. In DNA, the CDR3 is TGTGCCAGCAGCCAAGTTGGCAGTCCAGAGACCCAGTACTTC. Translating it yields CASSQVGSPETQYF.